The entry that follows covers one TCR beta chain sequence. The junction shows a germline mismatch at one end, possibly a read error. The data derive from a study of technical replicates of blood from a handful of donors. Looked up from germline, CDR1 is MNHNS and CDR2 is SASEGT. This CDR3 region has 14 residues. The repertoire was sequenced with immunoSEQ multiplex PCR; TCRdb's copy has only in-frame clones and lacks some. There are over 85,000 clones in the sample; less than 96% occur only once, and more than 0.35% lies in the top ten. The chain couples TRBV6-1 to TRBJ2-3; 8 bases map to TRBD2. This clonotype was sampled from a human donor in good health. The sample comprised T cells isolated from PBMCs. The CDR3 DNA is TGTGCCAGCAGAGAAGCGGGAGTCAGAGATACGCAGTATTTT. It specifies CASREAGVRDTQYF.